A selection of T cell receptor beta chains follows, all from one sample in a study of cytomegalovirus exposure and HLA in healthy donors. The assay was immunoSEQ multiplex PCR, and TCRdb's table has in-frame clones only and misses some. The sample has about 160,000 clones, 82% seen once; the top ten hold 7.5% to 9.5%. The material sequenced was PBMCs. The origin of the receptors is a male donor in good health and CMV-seropositive. The CDR3 runs from the conserved cysteine through the conserved F or W. The D gene is left open where the match is weak. Clone size, where shown, is once, few, many, or a class for clones that have expanded.

j_gene: TRBJ2-5; d_gene: NA; abundance: NA; v_gene: TRBV5-1; len: 14; CDR3aa: CASSLVGRQETQYF; CDR3nt: TGCGCCAGCAGCTTGGTTGGCAGACAAGAGACCCAGTACTTC
j_gene: TRBJ1-3; d_gene: NA; abundance: NA; v_gene: TRBV9; len: 14; CDR3aa: CASSDQGLGNTIYF; CDR3nt: TGTGCCAGCAGCGACCAGGGGTTGGGAAACACCATATATTTT
j_gene: TRBJ2-7; d_gene: NA; abundance: once; v_gene: TRBV6-1; len: 17; CDR3aa: CASSERLNGWNSYEQYF; CDR3nt: TGTGCCAGCAGTGAAAGATTGAACGGGTGGAACTCCTACGAGCAGTACTTC
j_gene: TRBJ2-1; d_gene: NA; abundance: NA; v_gene: TRBV12-5; len: 16; CDR3aa: CASGLVVGVSNNEQFF; CDR3nt: TGTGCTAGTGGTTTAGTCGTCGGGGTGAGTAACAATGAGCAGTTCTTC
j_gene: TRBJ2-7; d_gene: NA; abundance: NA; v_gene: TRBV18; len: 12; CDR3aa: CASSPDSYEQYF; CDR3nt: TGTGCCAGCTCACCGGACTCGTACGAGCAGTACTTC
j_gene: TRBJ2-2; d_gene: TRBD2; abundance: NA; v_gene: TRBV15; len: 21; CDR3aa: CATSRTGTSGGVRVGTGELFF; CDR3nt: TGTGCCACCAGCCGAACCGGGACTAGCGGGGGGGTTCGAGTGGGGACCGGGGAGCTGTTTTTT
j_gene: TRBJ1-3; d_gene: TRBD1; abundance: few; v_gene: TRBV5-4; len: 15; CDR3aa: CASSVDRSIGNTIYF; CDR3nt: TGTGCCAGCAGCGTGGACAGGTCTATTGGAAACACCATATATTTT
j_gene: TRBJ2-7; d_gene: TRBD2; abundance: NA; v_gene: TRBV30; len: 13; CDR3aa: CAWQPGLAYEQYF; CDR3nt: TGTGCCTGGCAACCGGGACTAGCTTACGAGCAGTACTTC
j_gene: TRBJ2-5; d_gene: TRBD1; abundance: once; v_gene: TRBV6-6; len: 15; CDR3aa: CASSSQGTGGETQYF; CDR3nt: TGTGCCAGCAGTTCTCAAGGGACAGGGGGGGAGACCCAGTACTTC
j_gene: TRBJ1-5; d_gene: NA; abundance: NA; v_gene: TRBV10-3; len: 14; CDR3aa: CAISGQDSNQPQHF; CDR3nt: TGTGCCATCAGTGGGCAGGATAGCAATCAGCCCCAGCATTTT
j_gene: TRBJ1-2; d_gene: NA; abundance: NA; v_gene: TRBV7-2; len: 14; CDR3aa: CASSFYQAAKGYTF; CDR3nt: TGTGCCAGCAGCTTTTACCAAGCGGCGAAAGGCTACACCTTC
j_gene: TRBJ1-4; d_gene: NA; abundance: NA; v_gene: TRBV7-2; len: 13; CDR3aa: CASSLVGGEKLFF; CDR3nt: TGTGCCAGCAGCTTAGTCGGGGGGGAAAAACTGTTTTTT
j_gene: TRBJ1-2; d_gene: NA; abundance: NA; v_gene: TRBV28; len: 13; CDR3aa: CASSLEGNGGYTF; CDR3nt: TGTGCCAGCAGTTTGGAGGGTAATGGCGGCTACACCTTC
j_gene: TRBJ1-1; d_gene: NA; abundance: few; v_gene: TRBV5-1; len: 14; CDR3aa: CASSLSWGRAEAFF; CDR3nt: TGCGCCAGCAGCTTGAGTTGGGGCAGGGCTGAAGCTTTCTTT
j_gene: TRBJ1-1; d_gene: NA; abundance: NA; v_gene: TRBV5-1; len: 15; CDR3aa: CASSLGTGLGTEAFF; CDR3nt: TGCGCCAGCAGCTTGGGCACAGGGTTGGGCACTGAAGCTTTCTTT
j_gene: TRBJ2-7; d_gene: NA; abundance: NA; v_gene: TRBV28; len: 12; CDR3aa: CASSSQGPEQYF; CDR3nt: TGTGCCAGCAGTTCGCAGGGCCCCGAGCAGTACTTC
j_gene: TRBJ2-1; d_gene: TRBD2; abundance: NA; v_gene: TRBV10-3; len: 14; CDR3aa: CAISGGGAVGEQFF; CDR3nt: TGTGCCATCAGTGGCGGGGGGGCCGTCGGAGAGCAGTTCTTC
j_gene: TRBJ1-1; d_gene: TRBD1; abundance: NA; v_gene: TRBV6-5; len: 14; CDR3aa: CASSYEGARPEAFF; CDR3nt: TGTGCCAGCAGTTACGAGGGGGCGCGACCTGAAGCTTTCTTT
j_gene: TRBJ2-3; d_gene: NA; abundance: NA; v_gene: TRBV2; len: 14; CDR3aa: CASNSGLRTDTQYF; CDR3nt: TGTGCCAGCAACTCGGGACTTCGCACAGATACGCAGTATTTT
j_gene: TRBJ1-4; d_gene: TRBD1; abundance: NA; v_gene: TRBV7-9; len: 15; CDR3aa: CASSISTGSVEKLFF; CDR3nt: TGTGCCAGCAGCATCTCGACAGGGTCCGTTGAAAAACTGTTTTTT
j_gene: TRBJ2-3; d_gene: NA; abundance: NA; v_gene: TRBV4-1; len: 13; CDR3aa: CASSLSGTDTQYF; CDR3nt: TGCGCCAGCAGCCTCTCGGGCACAGATACGCAGTATTTT
j_gene: TRBJ1-4; d_gene: TRBD1; abundance: NA; v_gene: TRBV5-4; len: 16; CDR3aa: CASSPKRQGEGEKLFF; CDR3nt: TGTGCCAGCAGCCCGAAGCGACAGGGGGAAGGTGAAAAACTGTTTTTT
j_gene: TRBJ2-7; d_gene: TRBD2; abundance: NA; v_gene: TRBV27; len: 15; CDR3aa: CASSQIAGGSYEQYF; CDR3nt: TGTGCCAGCAGCCAAATAGCGGGGGGTAGTTACGAGCAGTACTTC
j_gene: TRBJ1-5; d_gene: NA; abundance: once; v_gene: TRBV7-2; len: 13; CDR3aa: CASSLELKEPQHF; CDR3nt: TGTGCCAGCAGCTTAGAACTTAAAGAGCCCCAGCATTTT
j_gene: TRBJ1-1; d_gene: NA; abundance: NA; v_gene: TRBV10-1; len: 14; CDR3aa: CASSETEENTEAFF; CDR3nt: TGCGCCAGCAGTGAGACTGAGGAGAACACTGAAGCTTTCTTT
j_gene: TRBJ2-2; d_gene: TRBD2; abundance: NA; v_gene: TRBV27; len: 14; CDR3aa: CASSPGLAGGELFF; CDR3nt: TGTGCCAGCAGCCCGGGACTAGCGGGAGGGGAGCTGTTTTTT
j_gene: TRBJ1-1; d_gene: NA; abundance: NA; v_gene: TRBV10-3; len: 14; CDR3aa: CAISERGKNTEAFF; CDR3nt: TGTGCCATCAGTGAGCGGGGTAAGAACACTGAAGCTTTCTTT
j_gene: TRBJ1-1; d_gene: NA; abundance: NA; v_gene: TRBV30; len: 12; CDR3aa: CAWTLGGPEAFF; CDR3nt: TGTGCCTGGACCCTCGGAGGCCCTGAAGCTTTCTTT